One and the same sample provided the 18 T cell receptor beta chains below, sequenced in a study of blood T cells in healthy people across ages. Using a J-beta primer mix together with a sample-barcoded 5' primer, a second PCR was run for about 7 to 12 cycles. In TCRdb, the 5' RACE reads were re-called with MiXCR into one record per CDR3 protein. The sample carries about 1,500,000 distinct CDR3 sequences, 28% recorded once. The sample consisted of blood. The receptor set was obtained from a woman aged 30 to 39 in good health.

This clonotype was detected a few times. The chain joins TRBV10-3 to TRBJ2-5; no definite D call. Trimming cost V 0 bases and J 5 bases, with 19 bases left between them. The CDR3 is made up of 17 amino acids. Germline V CDR1 and CDR2: ENHRY, SYGVKD. The CDR3 DNA sequence: TGTGCCATCAGTGAGTCGAATGGTAAGGGAAACACGGAGACCCAGTACTTC. The encoded protein is CAISESNGKGNTETQYF.

This clonotype is a singleton in its sample. This chain uses TRBV5-1 with TRBJ1-2, with 10 bases aligning to TRBD1. The trim removed 6 bases at V and 3 bases at J, leaving 14 bases unmatched. This CDR3 is 17 amino acids long. The germline V gene encodes CDR1 SGHRS and CDR2 YFSETQ. CDR3 region: CASNPPRGTGEDYGYTF. The CDR3 nucleotides are TGCGCCAGCAACCCACCCCGGGGGACAGGGGAGGACTATGGCTACACCTTC.

The rearrangement uses TRBV7-9 and TRBJ2-4; TRBD2 matches 11 bases. Trimming cost V 6 bases and J 7 bases; bases outside gene matches: 8. This CDR3 is built from 15 residues. Germline lookup yields CDR1 SEHNR and CDR2 FQNEAQ (reference sequence). DNA for the CDR3: TGTGCCAGCAGGGATAGCGGGGGGGCCTGGAACATTCAGTACTTC. Protein sequence: CASRDSGGAWNIQYF. The variable domain in full, completed from reference TRBV7-9 and TRBJ2-4, reads DTGVSQNPRHKITKRGQNVTFRCDPISEHNRLYWYRQTLGQGPEFLTYFQNEAQLEKSRLLSDRFSAERPKGSFSTLEIQRTEQGDSAMYLCASRDSGGAWNIQYFGAGTRLSVL.

The gene calls are TRBV5-5 and TRBJ2-3; 13 bases are a match to TRBD2. Trimming removed 4 bases from V and 5 bases from J; junction bases left unmatched: 7. From germline, CDR1 is SGHKS and CDR2 YYEKEE (reference sequence). This CDR3 is 16 amino acids long. The CDR3 loop is CASSTGLAGDVDTQYF. As DNA, the CDR3 is TGTGCCAGCAGCACCGGACTAGCGGGGGATGTAGATACGCAGTATTTT.

This clonotype was recorded a few times. V gene TRBV2 combines with J gene TRBJ1-2; 8 bases are a match to TRBD1. The V gene's germline CDR1 is SNHLY and CDR2 FYNNEI. After removal of 4 bases from V and 8 bases from J, the junction contained 6 bases not matched to a gene. There are 13 residues in the CDR3. CDR3 residues: CASSADRGGGYTF. CDR3 nucleotides: TGTGCCAGCAGTGCCGACAGGGGAGGAGGCTACACCTTC.

The genes are TRBV20-1 and TRBJ2-5; 13 bases align to TRBD2. The CDR3 consists of 17 residues. V shed 0 bases and J 3 bases; nucleotides not matched to a gene: 7. Germline V gives CDR1 DFQATT, CDR2 SNEGSKA (reference sequence). The CDR3 DNA follows: TGCAGTGCTAGAGAACTCCTCGGACTAGCGGGAGAAGAGACCCAGTACTTC. Its protein product is CSARELLGLAGEETQYF.

This clonotype came up many times. The chain employs TRBV29-1 and TRBJ1-2; TRBD1 matches at 7 bases. V gave up 6 bases and J gave up 4 bases; unmatched junction bases: 5. Per the germline V gene, CDR1 is SQVTM and CDR2 is ANQGSEA. The length of the CDR3 is 12 residues. CDR3: CSVEDRSYGYTF. CDR3 nucleotides: TGCAGCGTGGAGGACAGGAGCTATGGCTACACCTTC.

CDR3 amino acids: CSVPYRESRTSGIDEQFF. CDR3 sequence (DNA): TGCAGCGTCCCCTACAGGGAATCCCGGACTAGCGGTATAGATGAGCAGTTCTTC. The rearrangement links TRBV29-1 to TRBJ2-1, with TRBD2 identical over 10 bases. Losses at the gene ends were 6 bases for V and 8 bases for J; bases not matched to a gene: 22. The CDR3 consists of 18 residues. Germline V gives CDR1 SQVTM, CDR2 ANQGSEA.

As to this clonotype: This may stem from a read error, because a much larger clone lies one nucleotide away. The chain links TRBV24-1 to TRBJ2-1, with D possibly TRBD2 on 5 matching bases. Per germline, CDR1 KGHDR and CDR2 SFDVKD. The CDR3 spans 12 residues. The V gene lost 5 bases and the J gene lost 10 bases, with 11 bases spanning the gap. Here the CDR3 reads CATSGAGGEQFF. The CDR3 DNA is TGTGCCACCAGTGGGGCGGGTGGCGAGCAGTTCTTC.

CDR3 amino acids: CASSDGPGAADTQYF. The CDR3 region has the DNA TGTGCCAGCAGTGATGGGCCCGGCGCCGCAGATACGCAGTATTTT. The chain uses TRBV2 and TRBJ2-3, with D hard to call. This CDR3 contains 15 residues. Germline CDR1 and CDR2: SNHLY and FYNNEI. The ends were cut back, 3 bases at V and 4 bases at J, with 14 bases in the middle.

In its sample, this clonotype was seen a few times. J is TRBJ1-6 and V is TRBV10-3; D remains ambiguous. CDR3 length: 16 amino acids. Between the trimmed V and J ends, which lost 3 bases and 6 bases, there was a span of 15 bases. The germline V gene has CDR1 ENHRY and CDR2 SYGVKD. This CDR3 is CAISENPGQSNSPLHF. As DNA, the CDR3 is TGTGCCATCAGTGAAAATCCGGGCCAGAGTAATTCACCCCTCCACTTT.

Turning to this clonotype: The germline gene is not matched at one end of the junction; a read error may be the cause. The chain combines TRBV20-1 with TRBJ2-5; perhaps D is TRBD1 or TRBD2 (5 bases each). Germline CDR1 DFQATT, CDR2 SNEGSKA (reference sequence). CDR3 length: 12 amino acids. As DNA, the CDR3 is TGCAGTGCTAGCGGGGACCAAGAGACCCAGAACTTC. Its translation is CSASGDQETQNF.

The genes are TRBV4-3 and TRBJ1-4; D gene unclear. In germline, CDR1 is LGHNA, CDR2 YSLEER. V was clipped by 0 bases and J by 3 bases, with 8 bases between them. The CDR3 extends over 15 amino acids. The CDR3 nucleotides are TGCGCCAGCAGCCAAGATGTAGACGCTAATGAAAAACTGTTTTTT. This codes for CASSQDVDANEKLFF.

The gene calls are TRBV20-1 and TRBJ1-1; no clear D gene. V lost 3 bases to trimming and J lost 1 base, with 9 bases between them. CDR1 DFQATT and CDR2 SNEGSKA come from the germline V gene (reference sequence). The CDR3 spans 13 residues. CDR3 amino acids: CSASRTENTEAFF. The DNA for the CDR3 is TGCAGTGCTAGCCGCACAGAGAACACTGAAGCTTTCTTT.

Worth noting for this clonotype: Compared with germline, one end of the junction differs, possibly owing to a read error. The genes are TRBV7-9 and TRBJ1-5, with 7 bases fitting TRBD1. Germline V gene lookup returns CDR1 SEHNR and CDR2 FQNEAQ (reference sequence). The CDR3 is 15 residues long. CDR3 DNA sequence: TGCGCCAGCAGCTTATATGGGACAGAGAATCAGCCCCAGCATTTT. Residues: CASSLYGTENQPQHF.

The rearrangement uses TRBV2 and TRBJ1-5, with no clear D. The CDR3 has 14 residues. CDR1 and CDR2 from the germline V gene are SNHLY and FYNNEI. V was cut by 3 bases and J by 4 bases, with 10 bases left in between. Here the CDR3 reads CASSESSRNQPQHF. The DNA of the CDR3 is TGTGCCAGCAGTGAGAGTAGCCGGAATCAGCCCCAGCATTTT.

As to this clonotype: A much larger clonotype is one base distant, so this may be a read error. The V and J genes are TRBV28 and TRBJ2-7; 9 nucleotides align to TRBD1. The J segment lost 4 bases and the V segment lost 6 bases, leaving 7 bases of the junction unmatched. The CDR3 covers 14 residues. The germline V gene encodes CDR1 MDHEN and CDR2 SYDVKM. The CDR3, as DNA: TGTGCCAGCAGGGGGACAGGGCGTACGTACGAGCAGTACTTC. As protein: CASRGTGRTYEQYF.

This clonotype is a singleton in its sample. At one of its ends the junction is not consistent with the germline gene, which may arise from a read error. CDR3 sequence reads: CASSQPGQGGTDTLYF. Here the CDR3 DNA reads TGTGCCAGCAGTCAACCGGGACAGGGCGGCACAGATACGCTGTATTTT. This chain uses TRBV28 with TRBJ2-3; 9 bases agree with TRBD1. CDR3 length: 16 amino acids. CDR1 MDHEN and CDR2 SYDVKM come from the germline V gene.